A selection of T cell receptor beta chains follows, all from one sample in a study of blood T cell repertoires in COVID-19. Here immunoSEQ multiplex PCR was the method, and the copy in TCRdb shows in-frame clones only, minus some. The data contain about 61,000 clones, about 85% of them singletons. Specimen: peripheral blood. Every receptor here comes from a man between 65 and 85 years old with acute or convalescent COVID-19. Both conserved end residues are trimmed from each CDR3. Fields, in order: J gene, V gene, CDR3 protein.

TRBJ1-1	TRBV7-3	ASSLGGRSNTEAF
TRBJ2-7	TRBV5-4	ASSLGGTGGVEQY
TRBJ1-6	TRBV5-1	ASSLRQGDSPLH
TRBJ1-3	TRBV3-1/TRBV3-2	ASSQLDRARNTIY
TRBJ2-2	TRBV2	ASSDFELF
TRBJ2-3	TRBV6-5	ASKPQGSSTDTQY
TRBJ2-7	TRBV5-4	ASSFRGSSYEQY
TRBJ1-5	TRBV7-9	ASSSLKPDGDYQPQH
TRBJ1-4	TRBV7-9	ATQREGDEKLF
TRBJ2-5	TRBV15	ATSRVQNPAGRGTETQY
TRBJ2-3	TRBV9	ASSPLNRYSNTDTQY
TRBJ1-6	TRBV2	ASSGRRAGDSPLH
TRBJ1-1	TRBV2	ASSGSGNTEAF